Below are 19 T cell receptor beta chains sequenced from a single sample in a study of blood T cell repertoires in COVID-19. Sequencing was performed with immunoSEQ multiplex PCR; in TCRdb, only in-frame clones are kept and a portion is missing. The repertoire consists of roughly 80,000 clones, with roughly 84% occurring once and the leading ten covering more than 14%. Sequencing used peripheral blood. The origin of the receptors is a woman in her 70s with acute or convalescent COVID-19.

This chain connects TRBV27 to TRBJ1-1, with D tentatively TRBD1 (5 bases). Trimming removed 4 bases at V and 4 bases at J, with 13 bases between. Germline-derived CDR1 and CDR2 are MNHEY and SMNVEV (reference sequence). This CDR3 contains 14 residues. Here the CDR3 reads CASSYKGAATEAFF. The CDR3 nucleotides are TGTGCCAGCAGTTACAAAGGGGCGGCCACTGAAGCTTTCTTT.

This chain links TRBV12-3 or TRBV12-4 with TRBJ2-7; D is unclear. The length of the CDR3 is 10 residues. The CDR3 protein is CASSLAAPGV. The CDR3 nucleotides are TGTGCCAGCAGTTTGGCAGCTCCAGGCGTC.

The J gene is TRBJ2-1, the V gene TRBV4-2; 15 nucleotides match TRBD2. The V gene's germline CDR1 is LGHNA and CDR2 YNFKEQ. Trimming took 2 bases from V and 0 from J; bases not matched to a gene: 8. The CDR3 has 20 amino acids. The CDR3 DNA reads as TGTGCCAGCAGCCAAACCATGGGACTAGCGGGAGGTCTCTCCTACAATGAGCAGTTCTTC. It specifies CASSQTMGLAGGLSYNEQFF.

The gene calls are TRBV2 and TRBJ2-3; no reliable D call. CDR3 length equals 14 residues. V dropped 8 bases and J dropped 0 bases, with 12 bases sitting between them. In germline, CDR1 is SNHLY, CDR2 FYNNEI. CDR3: CASGKLTSTDTQYF. The CDR3 DNA sequence: TGTGCCAGCGGAAAACTAACTAGCACAGATACGCAGTATTTT.

The V gene is TRBV6-5, the J gene TRBJ2-1, with 12 bases matching TRBD1. With 7 bases clipped from V and 9 bases from J, the junction kept 10 bases outside the gene matches. Germline-derived CDR1 and CDR2 are MNHEY and SVGAGI. The CDR3 is 15 amino acids. The CDR3 spells CASTDRDRGPGEQFF. CDR3 sequence (DNA): TGTGCCAGCACCGACCGGGACAGGGGGCCCGGTGAGCAGTTCTTC.

V usage is TRBV28 and J usage is TRBJ1-5, with D perhaps TRBD1 (6 bases). Between the trimmed V and J ends, which lost 6 bases and 0 bases, there was a span of 12 bases. Germline loops: CDR1 MDHEN, CDR2 SYDVKM. There are 15 residues in the CDR3. The CDR3 bases are TGTGCCAGCAGACGGACAGTTTATAGCAATCAGCCCCAGCATTTT. Amino acids: CASRRTVYSNQPQHF.

This chain links TRBV10-2 with TRBJ2-1; 9 bases match TRBD2. Germline CDR1 is WSHSY and CDR2 is SAAADI. The V gene end was trimmed by 6 bases and the J gene end by 2 bases; junction bases not matched to a gene: 8. This CDR3 is 16 amino acids long. CDR3 amino acids: CASRDLASGAYNEQFF. In DNA form, the CDR3 reads TGCGCCAGCAGGGACCTTGCTAGCGGGGCCTACAATGAGCAGTTCTTC.

The V gene is TRBV19, the J gene TRBJ1-2, with D hard to call. V dropped 5 bases and J dropped 1 base, with 5 bases sitting between them. This CDR3 contains 12 residues. CDR1 is LNHDA and CDR2 is SQIVND in the germline V gene (reference sequence). Here the CDR3 DNA reads TGTGCCAGTAGTGTTCTTAACTATGGCTACACCTTC. Protein product: CASSVLNYGYTF.

The chain couples TRBV9 to TRBJ2-1; D is ambiguous. The V gene lost 3 bases and the J gene lost 2 bases, with 15 bases spanning the gap. The CDR3 contains 16 residues. The V gene's germline CDR1 is SGDLS and CDR2 YYNGEE. The CDR3 region has the DNA TGTGCCAGCAGCGCTAACAGACATAGTCCCTACAATGAGCAGTTCTTC. This sequence encodes CASSANRHSPYNEQFF. Full variable domain (rest looked up from reference TRBV9 and TRBJ2-1): DSGVTQTPKHLITATGQRVTLRCSPRSGDLSVYWYQQSLDQGLQFLIQYYNGEERAKGNILERFSAQQFPDLHSELNLSSLELGDSALYFCASSANRHSPYNEQFFGPGTRLTVL.

V usage is TRBV19 and J usage is TRBJ1-3; no definite D call. CDR3 length: 17 residues. Germline V gene lookup returns CDR1 LNHDA and CDR2 SQIVND (reference sequence). V shed 3 bases and J shed 4 bases, with 19 bases lying between them. The CDR3 sequence: CASSIWDAGSTGNTIYF. CDR3 in DNA: TGTGCCAGTAGTATTTGGGATGCGGGGTCGACGGGAAACACCATATATTTT.

This clone was detected once. The chain joins TRBV5-5 to TRBJ1-2; D is uncertain. The CDR3 spans 13 residues. Germline loops: CDR1 SGHKS, CDR2 YYEKEE (reference sequence). The V gene lost 2 bases and the J gene lost 4 bases, with 9 bases spanning the gap. The CDR3 DNA reads as TGTGCCAGCAGCTTCTCCGGGTTCTATGGCTACACCTTC. It yields the protein CASSFSGFYGYTF. The complete variable domain, with remaining parts taken from reference TRBV5-5 and TRBJ1-2, reads DAGVTQSPTHLIKTRGQQVTLRCSPISGHKSVSWYQQVLGQGPQFIFQYYEKEERGRGNFPDRFSARQFPNYSSELNVNALLLGDSALYLCASSFSGFYGYTFGSGTRLTVV.

This clone was seen ten or more times. The chain employs TRBV5-1 and TRBJ1-5; the D gene is possibly TRBD1 (5 bases). Trimming took off 3 bases at V and 5 bases at J, with 12 bases between the two ends. Germline values: CDR1 SGHRS, CDR2 YFSETQ. There are 14 residues in the CDR3. The CDR3 is CASSSGEDYQPQHF. In nucleotides, the CDR3 is TGCGCCAGCAGCTCGGGGGAGGATTATCAGCCCCAGCATTTT.

The rearrangement uses TRBV7-9 and TRBJ2-1; TRBD2 agrees at 12 bases. There are 16 residues in the CDR3. The J segment lost 4 bases and the V segment lost 4 bases, leaving 5 bases of the junction unmatched. Germline-derived CDR1 and CDR2 are SEHNR and FQNEAQ (reference sequence). The CDR3 region is CASSSLAGGRYNEQFF. The CDR3 coding sequence is TGTGCCAGCAGCTCCCTAGCGGGAGGGAGGTACAATGAGCAGTTCTTC.

This clone appeared a single time. This chain joins TRBV7-2 and TRBJ1-1; a possible D gene is TRBD1 (6 bases). The CDR3 is 14 residues long. The germline gives CDR1 SGHTA, CDR2 FQGNSA. The V end was cut by 1 base, the J end by 4 bases, with 10 bases between. CDR3 bases: TGTGCCAGCAGCTTAGGAGGGGGGGCCACTGAAGCTTTCTTT. This sequence encodes CASSLGGGATEAFF.

The chain has TRBV9 and TRBJ2-5; D remains ambiguous. Germline V gene sequence: CDR1 SGDLS, CDR2 YYNGEE. V lost 4 bases to trimming and J lost 4 bases, with 8 bases between them. The CDR3 has 12 amino acids. CDR3 protein: CASSPPGETQYF. The CDR3 coding sequence is TGTGCCAGCAGCCCACCCGGAGAGACCCAGTACTTC.

The V call is TRBV11-2, the J call TRBJ2-5, with 7 positions matching TRBD2. This CDR3 spans 12 amino acids. J lost 6 bases, V lost 6 bases, and 4 bases had no gene match. Per germline, CDR1 SGHAT and CDR2 FQNNGV. The CDR3, as DNA: TGTGCCAGCAGGGAGGGACTAAAGACCCAGTACTTC. Protein product: CASREGLKTQYF.

The chain is built from TRBV7-4 and TRBJ1-5; 9 bases are a match to TRBD1. J lost 0 bases, V lost 5 bases, and 5 bases had no gene match. The CDR3 is made up of 16 amino acids. Germline assignment: CDR1 SGHVT and CDR2 SQSDAQ. CDR3 coding DNA: TGTGCCAGCAGCCTCGGACAGGGGACTAGCAATCAGCCCCAGCATTTT. This codes for CASSLGQGTSNQPQHF.

The rearrangement links TRBV6-2 or TRBV6-3 to TRBJ1-3; D is possibly TRBD1 (5 bases). This CDR3 is built from 16 residues. Germline values: CDR1 MNHEY, CDR2 SVGEGT. Trimming took off 4 bases at V and 3 bases at J, with 16 bases between the two ends. Here the CDR3 reads CASSLSGGIRGNTIYF. The CDR3 DNA reads TGTGCCAGCAGTTTGTCCGGGGGAATTCGTGGAAACACCATATATTTT.

This clone came up once. The chain recombines TRBV18 with TRBJ2-7, with D unclear. Between the trimmed V and J ends, which lost 5 bases and 1 base, there was a span of 6 bases. The CDR3 contains 12 residues. Per the germline V gene, CDR1 is KGHSH and CDR2 is LQKENI. The CDR3 nucleotides read TGTGCCAGCTCAACGCAGTCCTACGAGCAGTACGTC. Translated, it gives CASSTQSYEQYV.